Each of the 8 T cell receptor beta chains below was sequenced from the same sample in a study of blood T cell repertoires in COVID-19 (TCRdb year 2020). Libraries were prepared through the immunoSEQ multiplex PCR assay. Here the immuneACCESS table is served through TCRdb, limited to in-frame sequences with V and J called. Missing clones are a known gap in these copies; in checked studies unresolved V genes cover under half, and the rest lacks a known reason. In this sample the table shows about 180,000 clones, less than 85% of which occur a single time. Approximately 7.1% of the sample belongs to the ten largest clones. The sequencing sample was made of peripheral blood. Source of these receptors: a human donor in a cohort sampled during active COVID-19.

The V gene is TRBV6-5, the J gene TRBJ2-6; weak D call: TRBD2 (6 bases). The germline gives CDR1 MNHEY, CDR2 SVGAGI. Trimming took 10 bases from V and 0 from J, leaving 10 bases between them. CDR3 length: 14 residues. In DNA form, the CDR3 reads TGTGCCACCGGGGGAGACTCTGGGGCCAACGTCCTGACTTTC. Protein sequence: CATGGDSGANVLTF.

The chain's CDR3 is CASSVATGEAFF. The CDR3 DNA follows: TGTGCCAGCAGCGTAGCTACAGGGGAAGCTTTCTTT. The rearrangement uses TRBV9 and TRBJ1-1; maybe TRBD1 (6 bases). Germline V lookup: CDR1 SGDLS, CDR2 YYNGEE. This CDR3 comprises 12 residues. Deletions cut 0 bases from V and 8 bases from J, with 8 bases between.

The chain carries TRBV5-6 and TRBJ1-6; unclear D gene. V shed 0 bases and J shed 7 bases, with 8 bases lying between them. Germline values: CDR1 SGHDT, CDR2 YYEEEE. The CDR3 spans 14 residues. This CDR3 reads CASSLAGFNSPLHF. The CDR3 nucleotides read TGTGCCAGCAGCTTGGCGGGGTTCAATTCACCCCTCCACTTT.

V is TRBV6-6 and J is TRBJ1-2, with 7 bases matching TRBD1. This CDR3 has 16 residues. Germline loops: CDR1 MNHNY, CDR2 SVGAGI (reference sequence). The V segment lost 5 bases and the J segment 1 base; nucleotides outside the gene matches: 10. The chain's CDR3 is CASSHGDSAVNYGYTF. The CDR3 DNA reads TGTGCCAGCAGTCATGGGGACAGCGCCGTTAACTATGGCTACACCTTC.

The rearrangement uses TRBV19 and TRBJ1-5, with 7 bases lining up with TRBD1. CDR1 is LNHDA, CDR2 SQIVND, per germline (reference sequence). This CDR3 comprises 17 residues. V trimming: 5 bases; J trimming: 6 bases; junction bases outside the gene matches: 16. In nucleotides, the CDR3 is TGTGCCAGTAGTCCCCGAACCGACAGGGTAAAGGGTCAGCCCCAGCATTTT. Protein: CASSPRTDRVKGQPQHF.

The J gene is TRBJ2-1, the V gene TRBV6-5; tentative D call: TRBD2 (6 bases). Trimming shortened V by 7 bases and J by 0 bases, and 10 bases separated the two germline ends. The V gene's germline CDR1 is MNHEY and CDR2 SVGAGI. The CDR3 is made up of 14 amino acids. The CDR3 reads CASKRESSYNEQFF. CDR3 coding DNA: TGTGCCAGCAAACGGGAGAGCTCCTACAATGAGCAGTTCTTC.

The chain carries TRBV5-4 and TRBJ2-1; 7 bases fit TRBD1. V shed 6 bases and J 5 bases; nucleotides not matched to a gene: 11. The V gene's germline CDR1 is SGHNT and CDR2 YYREEE (reference sequence). The CDR3 runs to 15 residues. The CDR3, as DNA: TGTGCCAGCACCCGACAGGGATTGGGGGACAATGAGCAGTTCTTC. This codes for CASTRQGLGDNEQFF. Full variable domain (outside the CDR3, taken from reference TRBV5-4 and TRBJ2-1): ETGVTQSPTHLIKTRGQQVTLRCSSQSGHNTVSWYQQALGQGPQFIFQYYREEENGRGNFPPRFSGLQFPNYSSELNVNALELDDSALYLCASTRQGLGDNEQFFGPGTRLTVL.

V gene TRBV3-1 (or the pseudogene TRBV3-2) combines with J gene TRBJ2-2, with TRBD2 matching over 9 bases. There are 16 residues in the CDR3. The V gene end was trimmed by 1 base and the J gene end by 1 base; junction bases not matched to a gene: 1. CDR1 and CDR2 from the germline V gene are LGHDT and YNNKEL (reference sequence). This CDR3 reads CASSQVAGENTGELFF. The CDR3 DNA follows: TGTGCCAGCAGCCAAGTAGCGGGAGAGAACACCGGGGAGCTGTTTTTT.